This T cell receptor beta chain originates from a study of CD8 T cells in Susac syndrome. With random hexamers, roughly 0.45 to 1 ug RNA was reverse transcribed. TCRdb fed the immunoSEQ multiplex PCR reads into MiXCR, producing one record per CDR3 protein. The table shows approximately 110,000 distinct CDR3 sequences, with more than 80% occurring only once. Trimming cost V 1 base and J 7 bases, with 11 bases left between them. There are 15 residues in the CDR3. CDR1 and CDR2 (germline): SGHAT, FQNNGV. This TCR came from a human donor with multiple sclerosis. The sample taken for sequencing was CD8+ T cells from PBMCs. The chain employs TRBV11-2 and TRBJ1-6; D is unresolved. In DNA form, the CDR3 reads TGTGCCAGCAGCTTAGCTTCGTTTGGGAATTCACCCCTCCACTTT. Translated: CASSLASFGNSPLHF. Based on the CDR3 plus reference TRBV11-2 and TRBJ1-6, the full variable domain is EAGVAQSPRYKIIEKRQSVAFWCNPISGHATLYWYQQILGQGPKLLIQFQNNGVVDDSQLPKDRFSAERLKGVDSTLKIQPAKLEDSAVYLCASSLASFGNSPLHFGNGTRLTVT.